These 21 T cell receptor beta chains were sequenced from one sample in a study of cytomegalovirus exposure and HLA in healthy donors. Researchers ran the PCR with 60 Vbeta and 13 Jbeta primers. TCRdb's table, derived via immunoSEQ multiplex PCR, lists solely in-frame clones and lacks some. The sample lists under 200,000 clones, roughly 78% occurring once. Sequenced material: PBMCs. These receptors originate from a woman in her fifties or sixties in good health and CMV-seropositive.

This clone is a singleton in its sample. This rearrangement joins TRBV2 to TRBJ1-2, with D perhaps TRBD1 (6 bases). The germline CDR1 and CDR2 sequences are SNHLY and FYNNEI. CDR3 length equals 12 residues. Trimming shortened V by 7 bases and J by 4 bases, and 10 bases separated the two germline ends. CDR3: CASKDSFYGYTF. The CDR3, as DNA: TGTGCCAGCAAGGACAGTTTCTATGGCTACACCTTC.

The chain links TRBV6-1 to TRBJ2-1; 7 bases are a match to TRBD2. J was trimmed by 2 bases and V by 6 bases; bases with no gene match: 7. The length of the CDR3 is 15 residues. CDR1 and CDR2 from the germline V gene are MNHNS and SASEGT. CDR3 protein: CASRAGEHPYNEQFF. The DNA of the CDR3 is TGTGCCAGCAGGGCGGGAGAACATCCCTACAATGAGCAGTTCTTC.

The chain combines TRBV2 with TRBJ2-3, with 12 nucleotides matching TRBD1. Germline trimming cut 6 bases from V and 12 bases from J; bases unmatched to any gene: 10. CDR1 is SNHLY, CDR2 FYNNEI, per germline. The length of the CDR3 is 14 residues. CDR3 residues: CASSPGQGASRQYF. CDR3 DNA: TGTGCCAGCAGCCCGGGACAGGGGGCGAGTAGACAGTATTTT.

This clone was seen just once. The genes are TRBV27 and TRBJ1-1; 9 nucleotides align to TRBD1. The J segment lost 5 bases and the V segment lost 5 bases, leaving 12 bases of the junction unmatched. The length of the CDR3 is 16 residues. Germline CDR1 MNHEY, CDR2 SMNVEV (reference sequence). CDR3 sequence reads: CASSPRTGGDLTEAFF. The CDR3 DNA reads TGTGCCAGCAGTCCTCGTACAGGGGGCGATTTAACTGAAGCTTTCTTT.

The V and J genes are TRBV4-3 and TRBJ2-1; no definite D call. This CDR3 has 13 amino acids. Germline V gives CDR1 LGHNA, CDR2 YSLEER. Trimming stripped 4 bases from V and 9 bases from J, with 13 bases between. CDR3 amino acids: CASSLAQASEQFF. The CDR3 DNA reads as TGCGCCAGCAGCCTTGCCCAAGCGAGTGAGCAGTTCTTC.

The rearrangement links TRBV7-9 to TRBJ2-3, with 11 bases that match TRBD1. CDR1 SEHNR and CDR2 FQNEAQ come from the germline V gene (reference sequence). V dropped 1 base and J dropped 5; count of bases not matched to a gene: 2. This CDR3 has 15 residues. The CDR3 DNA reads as TGTGCCAGCAGCTTAGTCGGGACAGGGGGAGATACGCAGTATTTT. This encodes CASSLVGTGGDTQYF. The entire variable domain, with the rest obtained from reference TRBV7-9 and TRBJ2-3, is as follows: DTGVSQNPRHKITKRGQNVTFRCDPISEHNRLYWYRQTLGQGPEFLTYFQNEAQLEKSRLLSDRFSAERPKGSFSTLEIQRTEQGDSAMYLCASSLVGTGGDTQYFGPGTRLTVL.

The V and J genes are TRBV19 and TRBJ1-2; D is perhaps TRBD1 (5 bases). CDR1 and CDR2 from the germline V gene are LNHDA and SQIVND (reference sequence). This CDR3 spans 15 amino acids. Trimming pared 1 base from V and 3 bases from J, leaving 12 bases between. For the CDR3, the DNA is TGTGCCAGTAGTATAGTCCAGGGTGCGGACTATGGCTACACCTTC. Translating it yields CASSIVQGADYGYTF.

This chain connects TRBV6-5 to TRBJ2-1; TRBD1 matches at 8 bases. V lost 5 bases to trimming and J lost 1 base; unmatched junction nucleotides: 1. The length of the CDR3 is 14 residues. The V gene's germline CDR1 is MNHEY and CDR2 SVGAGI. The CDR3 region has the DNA TGTGCCAGCAGTAGGGACAGGTCCTACAATGAGCAGTTCTTC. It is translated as CASSRDRSYNEQFF.

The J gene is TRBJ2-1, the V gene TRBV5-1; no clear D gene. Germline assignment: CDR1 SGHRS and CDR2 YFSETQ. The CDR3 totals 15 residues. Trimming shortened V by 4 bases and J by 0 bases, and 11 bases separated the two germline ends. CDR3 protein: CASSLQVSSYNEQFF. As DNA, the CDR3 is TGCGCCAGCAGCCTCCAGGTGAGCTCCTACAATGAGCAGTTCTTC.

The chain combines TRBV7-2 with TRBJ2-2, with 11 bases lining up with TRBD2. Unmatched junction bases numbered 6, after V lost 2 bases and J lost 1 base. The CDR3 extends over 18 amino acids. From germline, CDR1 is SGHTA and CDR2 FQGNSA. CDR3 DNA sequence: TGTGCCAGCAGCTTAATTAGCGGGAGGGCCGGGAACACCGGGGAGCTGTTTTTT. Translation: CASSLISGRAGNTGELFF.

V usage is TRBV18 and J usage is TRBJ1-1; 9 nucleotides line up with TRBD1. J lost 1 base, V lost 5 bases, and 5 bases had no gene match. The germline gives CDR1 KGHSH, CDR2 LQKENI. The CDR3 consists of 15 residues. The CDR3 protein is CASSEGTGSNTEAFF. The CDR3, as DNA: TGTGCCAGCTCAGAAGGGACAGGGTCGAACACTGAAGCTTTCTTT.

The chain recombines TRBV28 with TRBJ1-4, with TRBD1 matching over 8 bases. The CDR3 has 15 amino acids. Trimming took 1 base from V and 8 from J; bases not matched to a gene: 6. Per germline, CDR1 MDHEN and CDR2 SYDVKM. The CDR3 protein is CASSLSQGAGEKLFF. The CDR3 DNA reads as TGTGCCAGCAGTTTATCGCAGGGGGCGGGGGAAAAACTGTTTTTT.

CDR3: CASTMSSPPLHF. For the CDR3, the DNA is TGTGCCAGCACCATGAGCTCCCCACCCCTCCACTTT. This chain uses TRBV6-1 with TRBJ1-6; D is unresolved. Germline V gene data show CDR1 as MNHNS and CDR2 as SASEGT. This CDR3 comprises 12 residues. Trimming left V 7 bases short and J 11 bases short, with 12 bases between.

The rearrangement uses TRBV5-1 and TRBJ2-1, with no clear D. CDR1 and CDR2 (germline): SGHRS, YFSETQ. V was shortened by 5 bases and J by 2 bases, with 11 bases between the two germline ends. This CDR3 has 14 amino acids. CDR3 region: CASRHYETYNEQFF. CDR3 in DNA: TGCGCCAGCAGGCATTACGAGACCTACAATGAGCAGTTCTTC.

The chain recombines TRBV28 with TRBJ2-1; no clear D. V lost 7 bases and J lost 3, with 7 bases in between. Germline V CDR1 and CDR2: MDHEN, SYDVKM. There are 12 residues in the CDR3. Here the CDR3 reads CASTSLYNEQFF. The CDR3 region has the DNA TGTGCCAGCACCTCACTCTACAATGAGCAGTTCTTC.

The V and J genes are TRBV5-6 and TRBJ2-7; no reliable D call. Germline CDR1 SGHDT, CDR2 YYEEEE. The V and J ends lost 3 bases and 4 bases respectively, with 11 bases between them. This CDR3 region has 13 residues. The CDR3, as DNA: TGTGCCAGCAGCTCCATGAAGAGGTACGAGCAGTACTTC. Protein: CASSSMKRYEQYF.

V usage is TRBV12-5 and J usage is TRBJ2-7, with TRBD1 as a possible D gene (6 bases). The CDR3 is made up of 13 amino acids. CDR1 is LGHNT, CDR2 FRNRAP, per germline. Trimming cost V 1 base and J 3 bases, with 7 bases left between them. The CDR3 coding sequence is TGTGCTAGTGGTTTGGGGGGACACTACGAGCAGTACTTC. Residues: CASGLGGHYEQYF.

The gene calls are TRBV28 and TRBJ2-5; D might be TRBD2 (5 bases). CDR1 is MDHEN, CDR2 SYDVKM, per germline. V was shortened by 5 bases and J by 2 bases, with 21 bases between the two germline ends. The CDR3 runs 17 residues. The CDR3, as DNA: TGTGCCAGCAGTCCGGGATTCACCGAGACAAGACAAGAGACCCAGTACTTC. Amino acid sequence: CASSPGFTETRQETQYF.

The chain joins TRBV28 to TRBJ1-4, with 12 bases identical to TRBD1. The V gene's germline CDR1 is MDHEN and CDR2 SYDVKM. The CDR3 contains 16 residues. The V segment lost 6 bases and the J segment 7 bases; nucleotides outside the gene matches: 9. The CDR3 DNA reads TGTGCCAGCAGCCAGGGCGGGACAGGGGGCATTGAAAAACTGTTTTTT. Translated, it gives CASSQGGTGGIEKLFF.

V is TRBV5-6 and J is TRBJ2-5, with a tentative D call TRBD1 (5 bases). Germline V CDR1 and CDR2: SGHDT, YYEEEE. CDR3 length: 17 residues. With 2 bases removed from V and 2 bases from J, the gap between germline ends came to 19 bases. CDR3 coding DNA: TGTGCCAGCAGCTTCTTTGGGTTAGCAGGGATACAAGAGACCCAGTACTTC. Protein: CASSFFGLAGIQETQYF. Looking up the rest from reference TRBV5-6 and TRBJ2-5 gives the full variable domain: DAGVTQSPTHLIKTRGQQVTLRCSPKSGHDTVSWYQQALGQGPQFIFQYYEEEERQRGNFPDRFSGHQFPNYSSELNVNALLLGDSALYLCASSFFGLAGIQETQYFGPGTRLLVL.

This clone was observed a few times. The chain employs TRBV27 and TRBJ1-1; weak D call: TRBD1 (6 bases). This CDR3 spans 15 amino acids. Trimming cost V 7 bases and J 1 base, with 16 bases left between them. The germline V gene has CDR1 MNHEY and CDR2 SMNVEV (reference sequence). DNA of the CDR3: TGTGCCAGCAACACCTTGGACAGATGGAACACTGAAGCTTTCTTT. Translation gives CASNTLDRWNTEAFF.